The 9 T cell receptor beta chains below all came from one sample that was sequenced in a study of T cell repertoires in cytomegalovirus infection (dated by TCRdb to between 2017 and 2020). The listed sequencing device is Illumina HiSeq 1500. The public reads were reprocessed in TCRdb via fastp at Q25 and MiXCR, keeping in-frame beta chains. Identical CDR3 proteins give one entry, which carries the most common genes and DNA. A total of 200,000 or so distinct CDR3 sequences appear in this sample, about 39% of them only once. The ten largest clones take up approximately 59% of the sample. The sample's treatment or condition label, in plain terms: in vitro stimulation with specific CMV peptide epitopes to enrich CMV-specific T cells. These TCRs' antigens remain unknown. This sample comprised CD8+ T cells from cultured PBMCs, obtained from culture after CMV antigen stimulation. The receptors come from a human donor in good health (CMV status not recorded). Some clones in this sample may be carry-over from other donors' samples.

This clonotype was found a few times. The genes are TRBV7-2 and TRBJ2-7, with a weak D call TRBD2 (5 bases). V was pared by 1 base and J by 4 bases, with 11 bases between. CDR1 is SGHTA, CDR2 FQGNSA, per germline. CDR3 length equals 14 residues. CDR3 nucleotide sequence: TGTGCCAGCAGCTTAGGAGGGATCGGGTACGAGCAGTACTTC. Its protein is CASSLGGIGYEQYF.

This clonotype was seen more than once but under ten times. The chain combines TRBV28 with TRBJ2-2, with 9 nucleotides matching TRBD2. Trimming cost V 6 bases and J 7 bases; bases outside gene matches: 3. The germline V gene encodes CDR1 MDHEN and CDR2 SYDVKM. CDR3 length: 13 residues. In nucleotides, the CDR3 is TGTGCCAGCAGATTAGCGGGAGTCGGGGAGCTGTTTTTT. It is translated as CASRLAGVGELFF.

The rearrangement joins TRBV6-5 to TRBJ2-1, with D tentatively TRBD1 or TRBD2 (5 bases each). The germline V gene encodes CDR1 MNHEY and CDR2 SVGAGI. The CDR3 has 15 amino acids. V was shortened by 3 bases and J by 6 bases, with 15 bases between the two germline ends. CDR3 protein: CASSYSDERGNEQFF. In DNA, the CDR3 is TGTGCCAGCAGTTATAGCGACGAAAGGGGCAATGAGCAGTTCTTC.

With regard to this clonotype: At one of its ends the junction is not consistent with the germline gene, which may arise from a read error. The chain joins TRBV6-5 to TRBJ2-3, with D perhaps assigned TRBD1 or TRBD2 (5 bases each). CDR1 is MNHEY, CDR2 SVGAGI, per germline. The CDR3 totals 18 residues. The CDR3 sequence: CASSYKKCPGRETDTPYF. Written as DNA, the CDR3 is TGTGCCAGCAGTTACAAAAAATGTCCGGGACGAGAAACAGATACGCCGTATTTT.

The chain employs TRBV7-6 and TRBJ2-1; 9 positions agree with TRBD1. J lost 0 bases, V lost 6 bases, and 3 bases had no gene match. This CDR3 region has 15 residues. The germline gives CDR1 SGHVS, CDR2 FNYEAQ. The CDR3 DNA sequence: TGTGCCAGCAGTGAGACAGGGGGCTCCTACAATGAGCAGTTCTTC. Translating gives CASSETGGSYNEQFF.

The chain uses TRBV19 and TRBJ1-1, with 9 bases aligning to TRBD1. Germline V gives CDR1 LNHDA, CDR2 SQIVND (reference sequence). This CDR3 contains 15 residues. Trimming removed 3 bases from V and 7 bases from J; junction bases left unmatched: 9. The CDR3 sequence is CASSMGQGLLNEAFF. For the CDR3, the DNA is TGTGCCAGTAGTATGGGACAGGGTCTATTAAATGAAGCTTTCTTT.

The CDR3 loop reads CASSQETESYEQYF. The CDR3 nucleotides are TGCGCCAGCAGCCAAGAAACCGAATCCTACGAGCAGTACTTC. This chain links TRBV4-1 with TRBJ2-7; no definite D call. V shed 0 bases and J shed 1 base, with 7 bases lying between them. Germline V lookup: CDR1 MGHRA, CDR2 YSYEKL. CDR3 length: 14 residues.

This clonotype was seen a few times. Here the CDR3 DNA reads TGTGCCGGTGCGGGGGGCCTATCCTACGAGCAGTACTTC. It codes for CAGAGGLSYEQYF. The chain combines TRBV7-9 with TRBJ2-7, with 8 bases lining up with TRBD2. V trimming: 11 bases; J trimming: 1 base; junction bases outside the gene matches: 7. Germline V gene lookup returns CDR1 SEHNR and CDR2 FQNEAQ (reference sequence). The CDR3 loop spans 13 amino acids.

V gene TRBV27 combines with J gene TRBJ1-5; no clear D. CDR3 size: 13 residues. Germline-derived CDR1 and CDR2 are MNHEY and SMNVEV (reference sequence). Trimming took off 8 bases at V and 9 bases at J, with 17 bases between the two ends. This chain's CDR3 is CASRLELGRPQHF. CDR3 sequence (DNA): TGTGCCAGCCGTCTTGAATTGGGTAGGCCCCAGCATTTT.